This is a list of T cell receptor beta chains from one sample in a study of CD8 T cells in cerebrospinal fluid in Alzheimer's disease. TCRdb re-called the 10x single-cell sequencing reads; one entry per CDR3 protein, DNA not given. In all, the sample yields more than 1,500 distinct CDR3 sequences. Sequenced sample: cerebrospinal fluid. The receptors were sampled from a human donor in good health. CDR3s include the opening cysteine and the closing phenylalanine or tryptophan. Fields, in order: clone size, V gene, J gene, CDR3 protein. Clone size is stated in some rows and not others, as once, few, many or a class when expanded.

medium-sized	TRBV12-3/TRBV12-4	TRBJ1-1	CASSSGTKRNTEAFF
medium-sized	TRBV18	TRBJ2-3	CASSRRQGADTQYF
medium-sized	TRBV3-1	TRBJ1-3	CASSSGNTIYF
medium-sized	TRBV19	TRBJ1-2	CATQRQVNYGYTF
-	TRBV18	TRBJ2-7	CASSLPDRGEEQYF
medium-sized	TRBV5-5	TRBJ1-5	CASSMGPDRVSNQPQHF
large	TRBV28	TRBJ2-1	CASSFPSSGRAYEQFF
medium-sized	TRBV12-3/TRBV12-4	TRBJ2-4	CASSQGAGGNIQYF
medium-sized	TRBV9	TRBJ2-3	CASSVEPSPGGWTDTQYF
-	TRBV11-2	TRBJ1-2	CASSLEVGEQFFGPGGGYTF
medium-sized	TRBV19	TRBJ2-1	CASSTGQTVQFF
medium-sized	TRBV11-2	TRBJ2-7	CASSLVLAVAYEQYF
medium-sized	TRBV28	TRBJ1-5	CASSLGAGEHF
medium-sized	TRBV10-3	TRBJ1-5	CAIRGDNQPQHF
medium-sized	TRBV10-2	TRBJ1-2	CASSDLRAVDGYTF
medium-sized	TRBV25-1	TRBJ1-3	CASSELKTPSGNTIYF
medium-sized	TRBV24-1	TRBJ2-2	CATRTGAGGELFF
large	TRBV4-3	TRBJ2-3	CASSQLGLTDTQYF